A single sample is the source of the 25 T cell receptor beta chains below, sequenced in a study of blood T cell repertoires in COVID-19. Only in-frame clones appear in the TCRdb table, and some are missing; sequencing was by immunoSEQ multiplex PCR. The table has about 300,000 clones, 70% to 90% seen once. Sequencing was performed on PBMCs or T cells enriched from blood (not recorded which). The receptor source for this set is a man younger than 45 who had recovered from COVID-19.

The chain links TRBV4-1 to TRBJ1-1, with TRBD1 matching 8 bases. The CDR3 loop spans 17 amino acids. V shed 3 bases and J 6 bases; nucleotides not matched to a gene: 15. Germline-derived CDR1 and CDR2 are MGHRA and YSYEKL. The CDR3 nucleotides read TGCGCCAGCAGCCACGATCAACAAGAGACAGGGGAACCTGAAGCTTTCTTT. As protein: CASSHDQQETGEPEAFF.

This sequence joins TRBV2 and TRBJ2-1; 12 bases fit TRBD2. This CDR3 is 16 amino acids long. Germline loops: CDR1 SNHLY, CDR2 FYNNEI. The J segment lost 8 bases and the V segment lost 6 bases, leaving 11 bases of the junction unmatched. The CDR3, as DNA: TGTGCCAGCAGCCTAGCGGGGGGGCCTAAAATCGATGAGCAGTTCTTC. Its translation is CASSLAGGPKIDEQFF.

The CDR3 is CASGQDRAEETQYF. DNA for the CDR3: TGTGCCAGCGGGCAAGACAGGGCGGAGGAGACCCAGTACTTC. The V and J genes are TRBV5-4 and TRBJ2-5; 7 nucleotides match TRBD1. Germline trimming cut 7 bases from V and 5 bases from J; bases unmatched to any gene: 11. Germline values: CDR1 SGHNT, CDR2 YYREEE (reference sequence). The CDR3 consists of 14 residues.

Concerning this clone: This likely comes from a read error, as the CDR3 has no conserved phenylalanine or tryptophan at its end. The DNA is left out, because the CDR3 cannot be placed on it with certainty; the CDR3 is given as TCRdb lists it. The chain has TRBV5-1 and TRBJ1-1. Looked up from germline, CDR1 is SGHRS and CDR2 is YFSETQ. With termini counted, the CDR3 has 9 amino acids. CDR3 residues: CASSLDSFP.

This chain links TRBV11-3 with TRBJ1-1; D is unclear. The CDR3 is made up of 15 amino acids. Germline lookup yields CDR1 SGHNT and CDR2 YENEEA. Deletions cut 0 bases from V and 2 bases from J, with 10 bases between. The CDR3 coding sequence is TGTGCCAGCAGCTTAGATGGGAGGTCCAACACTGAAGCTTTCTTT. This codes for CASSLDGRSNTEAFF.

The rearrangement uses TRBV27 and TRBJ2-1; 10 bases fit TRBD2. The V and J ends lost 4 bases and 5 bases, in that order; junction bases with no gene match: 5. The germline V gene encodes CDR1 MNHEY and CDR2 SMNVEV (reference sequence). This CDR3 spans 15 amino acids. The DNA for the CDR3 is TGTGCCAGCAGTTCACTGGGACTAGCGAACAATGAGCAGTTCTTC. Residues: CASSSLGLANNEQFF.

The rearrangement uses TRBV15 and TRBJ1-3; a possible D gene is TRBD1 (6 bases). CDR3 length equals 16 residues. Germline V lookup: CDR1 LNHNV, CDR2 YYDKDF (reference sequence). V was pared by 0 bases and J by 8 bases, with 17 bases between. The CDR3 sequence: CATSRDHYRVLYTIYF. The CDR3 DNA is TGTGCCACCAGCAGAGATCATTACAGGGTACTATACACCATATATTTT.

The J gene is TRBJ2-6, the V gene TRBV29-1, with a weak D call TRBD2 (5 bases). The V end was cut by 8 bases, the J end by 0 bases, with 14 bases between. Germline values: CDR1 SQVTM, CDR2 ANQGSEA. The CDR3 loop spans 15 amino acids. The chain's CDR3 is CSSAEANSGANVLTF. The CDR3 bases are TGCAGCTCTGCGGAGGCTAACTCTGGGGCCAACGTCCTGACTTTC.

The chain couples TRBV24-1 to TRBJ1-1, with 11 bases identical to TRBD1. Germline V gene sequence: CDR1 KGHDR, CDR2 SFDVKD. The CDR3 consists of 16 residues. Trimming removed 5 bases from V and 1 base from J; junction bases left unmatched: 5. The CDR3 spells CATSAGDRGGNTEAFF. CDR3 nucleotide sequence: TGTGCCACCAGTGCCGGGGACAGGGGGGGGAACACTGAAGCTTTCTTT.

The V call is TRBV7-6, the J call TRBJ2-7; 11 bases fit TRBD2. In germline, CDR1 is SGHVS, CDR2 FNYEAQ. V was pared by 2 bases and J by 6 bases, with 6 bases of the junction left unmatched. This CDR3 contains 15 residues. The chain's CDR3 is CASSLSTSGISEQYF. The CDR3 bases are TGTGCCAGCAGCTTATCGACTAGCGGGATTTCCGAGCAGTACTTC.

The gene calls are TRBV5-1 and TRBJ1-6, with TRBD1 matching over 10 bases. V shed 2 bases and J 10 bases; nucleotides not matched to a gene: 12. The germline V gene has CDR1 SGHRS and CDR2 YFSETQ. The CDR3 has 17 amino acids. The CDR3 here is CASSLDLLTGGWSPLHF. The DNA of the CDR3 is TGCGCCAGCAGCTTAGACCTACTGACAGGGGGCTGGTCACCCCTCCACTTT.

There are a few counts of this clone. This chain connects TRBV5-4 to TRBJ2-2; 13 positions agree with TRBD2. CDR3 size: 16 residues. Trimming at V came to 3 bases and at J to 7 bases, leaving 6 bases not matched to a gene. Looked up from germline, CDR1 is SGHNT and CDR2 is YYREEE (reference sequence). The CDR3 nucleotides read TGTGCCAGCAGCTCCGGGACTAGCGGGACTATCGGGGAGCTGTTTTTT. Translation: CASSSGTSGTIGELFF.

In its sample, this clone was seen once. J is TRBJ1-2 and V is TRBV11-2, with D perhaps TRBD1 (6 bases). CDR3 length: 16 amino acids. V lost 0 bases, J lost 5 bases, and 16 bases lay in between. Germline CDR1 SGHAT, CDR2 FQNNGV. The CDR3 region is CASSLDGGARGYGYTF. The CDR3 bases are TGTGCCAGCAGCTTAGATGGGGGGGCGCGGGGTTATGGCTACACCTTC.

The chain has TRBV12-5 and TRBJ2-5; no definite D call. Germline-derived CDR1 and CDR2 are LGHNT and FRNRAP. Trimming removed 0 bases from V and 4 bases from J, with 12 bases in between. This CDR3 comprises 15 residues. CDR3 DNA: TGTGCTAGTGGTTTGGTACCCAGCGCGAGAGAGACCCAGTACTTC. This encodes CASGLVPSARETQYF.

The V call is TRBV7-9, the J call TRBJ2-5; 12 positions match TRBD2. Per germline, CDR1 SEHNR and CDR2 FQNEAQ (reference sequence). V was pared by 4 bases and J by 2 bases, with 8 bases of the junction left unmatched. The CDR3 consists of 17 residues. CDR3 amino acids: CASSSPTSGGIQETQYF. As DNA, the CDR3 is TGTGCCAGCAGCTCACCGACTAGCGGGGGTATTCAAGAGACCCAGTACTTC.

The sample holds one count of this clone. This chain links TRBV5-3 with TRBJ2-3; TRBD2 might be the D (5 bases). TRBV5-3 is treated as an ORF (open reading frame) with a function not yet certain. V was shortened by 4 bases and J by 4 bases, with 19 bases between the two germline ends. The CDR3 spans 16 residues. This chain's CDR3 is CARSPSRVFSADTQYF. DNA for the CDR3: TGTGCCAGAAGCCCCTCGCGGGTTTTCAGCGCAGATACGCAGTATTTT.

This chain joins TRBV11-1 and TRBJ2-7, with TRBD1 identical over 7 bases. Germline V lookup: CDR1 SGHAT, CDR2 FQDESV (reference sequence). V lost 1 base and J lost 4; bases outside the gene matches: 7. This CDR3 has 15 amino acids. In nucleotides, the CDR3 is TGTGCCAGCAGCTTAGGACAGGGAGAAATGTACGAGCAGTACTTC. It is translated as CASSLGQGEMYEQYF.

This chain links TRBV6-5 with TRBJ1-2; 10 bases fit TRBD1. The germline V gene has CDR1 MNHEY and CDR2 SVGAGI. Trimming removed 6 bases from V and 8 bases from J; junction bases left unmatched: 12. There are 15 residues in the CDR3. The DNA for the CDR3 is TGTGCCAGCAGCCCGACGAGGACAGGGGGATCGGGCTACACCTTC. Residues: CASSPTRTGGSGYTF.

The CDR3 coding sequence is TGTGCCAGCAGCAAGCTAACAGGGGGCAGAGAGACCCAGTACTTC. It specifies CASSKLTGGRETQYF. The V call is TRBV27, the J call TRBJ2-5; 9 nucleotides align to TRBD1. Unmatched junction bases numbered 9, after V lost 6 bases and J lost 4 bases. Germline V CDR1 and CDR2: MNHEY, SMNVEV (reference sequence). This CDR3 comprises 15 residues.

V is TRBV7-8 and J is TRBJ2-1; 9 bases are a match to TRBD2. The CDR3 spans 22 residues. Trimming removed 1 base from V and 11 bases from J; junction bases left unmatched: 30. The germline gives CDR1 SGHVS, CDR2 FQNEAQ. The CDR3 DNA follows: TGTGCCAGCAGCTTAGTACCCCGAGTAGCGGGGGAAATTGGTAGCCCCCATGAAAAGCAGTTCTTC. This encodes CASSLVPRVAGEIGSPHEKQFF.

CDR3 nucleotide sequence: TGTGCCAGCAGCGTAGACAGGGTTCCTAACTATGGCTACACCTTC. Its protein is CASSVDRVPNYGYTF. The chain joins TRBV7-2 to TRBJ1-2; 7 bases are a match to TRBD1. V shed 5 bases, J shed 0 bases, and the junction held 6 bases outside the gene matches. This CDR3 region has 15 residues. Looked up from germline, CDR1 is SGHTA and CDR2 is FQGNSA.

The V gene is TRBV28, the J gene TRBJ1-2, with a weak D call TRBD1 (5 bases). V was clipped by 8 bases and J by 8 bases, with 15 bases between them. CDR3 length: 12 amino acids. The V gene's germline CDR1 is MDHEN and CDR2 SYDVKM. The DNA of the CDR3 is TGTGCCAGCTCCTATTCAGGGTGGGGCTACACCTTC. This encodes CASSYSGWGYTF.

V is TRBV6-6 and J is TRBJ2-6, with no clear D. Trimming shortened V by 2 bases and J by 1 base, and 9 bases separated the two germline ends. The CDR3 runs 16 residues. Germline CDR1 reads MNHNY; CDR2 reads SVGAGI (reference sequence). For the CDR3, the DNA is TGTGCCAGCAGTTACCCACCGCGGTCTGGGGCCAACGTCCTGACTTTC. This gives the protein CASSYPPRSGANVLTF.

The rearrangement links TRBV6-5 to TRBJ1-1, with 8 bases fitting TRBD1. The ends lost 6 bases at V and 1 base at J; junction bases unmatched: 4. Germline V gives CDR1 MNHEY, CDR2 SVGAGI. This CDR3 has 14 residues. CDR3 coding DNA: TGTGCCAGCAGCCAGGGGGCCCGGAACACTGAAGCTTTCTTT. The encoded protein is CASSQGARNTEAFF.

The genes are TRBV29-1 and TRBJ2-3, with a weak D call TRBD1 (5 bases). CDR3 length: 12 residues. Trimming pared 6 bases from V and 7 bases from J, leaving 14 bases between. Germline V lookup: CDR1 SQVTM, CDR2 ANQGSEA. CDR3 bases: TGCAGCGTACAAACCAGGGAATATACGCAGTATTTT. Amino acids: CSVQTREYTQYF.